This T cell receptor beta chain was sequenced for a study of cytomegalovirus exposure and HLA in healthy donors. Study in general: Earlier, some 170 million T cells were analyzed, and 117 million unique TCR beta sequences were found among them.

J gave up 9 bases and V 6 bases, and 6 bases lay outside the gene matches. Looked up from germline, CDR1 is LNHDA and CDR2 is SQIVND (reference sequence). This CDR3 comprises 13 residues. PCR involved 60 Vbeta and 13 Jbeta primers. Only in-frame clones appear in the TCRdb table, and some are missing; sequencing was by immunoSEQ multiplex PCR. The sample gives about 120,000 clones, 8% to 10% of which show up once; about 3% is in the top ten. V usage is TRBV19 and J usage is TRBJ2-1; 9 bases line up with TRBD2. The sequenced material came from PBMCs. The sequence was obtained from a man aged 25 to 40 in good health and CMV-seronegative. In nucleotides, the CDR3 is TGTGCCAGTAGATTCGCGGGAGGGCCTGAGCAGTTCTTC. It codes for CASRFAGGPEQFF.